This is a list of T cell receptor beta chains from one sample in a study of blood T cell repertoires in COVID-19. Profiling relied on immunoSEQ multiplex PCR, and the TCRdb table lists in-frame clones only, not all of them. In the table there are 400,000 to 450,000 clones, 75% to 90% of which are singletons. The specimen was PBMCs or T cells enriched from blood (not recorded which). The receptors originated from a man under 40 who had recovered from COVID-19. Both conserved end residues are part of each CDR3. Each record gives: D gene, V gene, J gene, clone size, CDR3 DNA, CDR3 protein. The D gene is left open where the match is weak. A clone size is listed for some rows: how often the clone was seen (once, few, many), or a class if it is expanded.

D gene: TRBD2; V gene: TRBV7-9; J gene: TRBJ2-5; clone size: once; CDR3 DNA: TGTGCCCAGCAATTAGCGGGAGCCGAGGAGACCCAGTACTTC; CDR3 protein: CAQQLAGAEETQYF
D gene: TRBD2; V gene: TRBV5-1; J gene: TRBJ2-3; clone size: few; CDR3 DNA: TGCGCCAGCAGCTTGTCTGCGGGAGGGGGAGATACGCAGTATTTT; CDR3 protein: CASSLSAGGGDTQYF
D gene: .; V gene: TRBV15; J gene: TRBJ2-3; clone size: .; CDR3 DNA: TGTGCCACCAGCCCCGGGCCAGGGGGCACAGATACGCAGTATTTT; CDR3 protein: CATSPGPGGTDTQYF
D gene: .; V gene: TRBV5-1; J gene: TRBJ2-2; clone size: .; CDR3 DNA: TGCGCCAGCAGCTTGGTGGCGGAGGGTATCGGGGAGCTGTTTTTT; CDR3 protein: CASSLVAEGIGELFF
D gene: .; V gene: TRBV5-4; J gene: TRBJ2-7; clone size: .; CDR3 DNA: TGTGCCAGCAGCAACCCTGTCGGTGCGCAGTACTTC; CDR3 protein: CASSNPVGAQYF
D gene: TRBD1; V gene: TRBV5-6; J gene: TRBJ2-7; clone size: .; CDR3 DNA: TGTGCCAGCAGCCCGCGGGACAGGTACGAGCAGTACTTC; CDR3 protein: CASSPRDRYEQYF
D gene: TRBD1; V gene: TRBV9; J gene: TRBJ2-7; clone size: .; CDR3 DNA: TGTGCCAGCAGCGTAGCCGGGACAGTCTACGAGCAGTACTTC; CDR3 protein: CASSVAGTVYEQYF
D gene: TRBD2; V gene: TRBV9; J gene: TRBJ2-1; clone size: .; CDR3 DNA: TGTGCCAGCAGCGTAGTTGGTAGCGGGGGGAGTAATGAGCAGTTCTTC; CDR3 protein: CASSVVGSGGSNEQFF
D gene: TRBD2; V gene: TRBV5-5; J gene: TRBJ2-7; clone size: .; CDR3 DNA: TGTGCCAGCAGCTTGGAACTAGCGGGGGTATCCTACGAGCAGTACTTC; CDR3 protein: CASSLELAGVSYEQYF
D gene: .; V gene: TRBV11-3; J gene: TRBJ2-2; clone size: .; CDR3 DNA: TGTGCCAGCAGCTACGAGGCCGAAGGGGAGCTGTTTTTT; CDR3 protein: CASSYEAEGELFF
D gene: TRBD1; V gene: TRBV27; J gene: TRBJ1-2; clone size: .; CDR3 DNA: TGTGCCAGCAAGGCAGGGGGCTTCTATGGCTACACCTTC; CDR3 protein: CASKAGGFYGYTF
D gene: TRBD1; V gene: TRBV19; J gene: TRBJ1-2; clone size: .; CDR3 DNA: TGTGCCACCCGTGGACAGGCCGATGGCTACACCTTC; CDR3 protein: CATRGQADGYTF
D gene: .; V gene: TRBV19; J gene: TRBJ1-2; clone size: .; CDR3 DNA: TGTGCCAGTAGTATCGGAGGGGTCGCGAACTATGGCTACACCTTC; CDR3 protein: CASSIGGVANYGYTF
D gene: .; V gene: TRBV3-1/TRBV3-2; J gene: TRBJ1-3; clone size: .; CDR3 DNA: TGTGCCAGCAGCCCCCTGGCAGGAAACACCATATATTTT; CDR3 protein: CASSPLAGNTIYF
D gene: .; V gene: TRBV4-1; J gene: TRBJ2-3; clone size: .; CDR3 DNA: TGCGCCAGCAGCCAAGTATCTAGCGATAACACAGATACGCAGTATTTT; CDR3 protein: CASSQVSSDNTDTQYF
D gene: .; V gene: TRBV3-1/TRBV3-2; J gene: TRBJ1-2; clone size: .; CDR3 DNA: TGTGCCAGCAGCCAAGCTGGGCGGGGGCCCTATGGCTACACCTTC; CDR3 protein: CASSQAGRGPYGYTF
D gene: .; V gene: TRBV28; J gene: TRBJ2-3; clone size: .; CDR3 DNA: TGTGCGTCGCGGGGAAACACAGATACGCAGTATTTT; CDR3 protein: CASRGNTDTQYF
D gene: .; V gene: TRBV14; J gene: TRBJ2-2; clone size: .; CDR3 DNA: TGTGCCAGCAGCCCCCGACCGGGAGGGGAGCTGTTTTTT; CDR3 protein: CASSPRPGGELFF
D gene: .; V gene: TRBV7-2; J gene: TRBJ2-7; clone size: .; CDR3 DNA: TGTGCCAGCAGCCCAGGGGCTGCTTCAGACGAGCAGTACTTC; CDR3 protein: CASSPGAASDEQYF
D gene: .; V gene: TRBV9; J gene: TRBJ1-3; clone size: .; CDR3 DNA: TGTGCCAGCAGCCCGGGAGAGGGGCTCGGAAACACCATATATTTT; CDR3 protein: CASSPGEGLGNTIYF
D gene: TRBD1; V gene: TRBV5-1; J gene: TRBJ1-1; clone size: .; CDR3 DNA: TGCGCCAGCAGCTTGTGGGCAGGGGGCGCGAACACTGAAGCTTTCTTT; CDR3 protein: CASSLWAGGANTEAFF
D gene: .; V gene: TRBV27; J gene: TRBJ1-5; clone size: .; CDR3 DNA: TGTGCCAGCAGAAATGGGAGAAGCCCCCAGCATTTT; CDR3 protein: CASRNGRSPQHF
D gene: TRBD2; V gene: TRBV28; J gene: TRBJ2-3; clone size: .; CDR3 DNA: TGTGCCAGCAGTTTATGGTTAGCGGGGTCCACAGATACGCAGTATTTT; CDR3 protein: CASSLWLAGSTDTQYF
D gene: TRBD2; V gene: TRBV10-2; J gene: TRBJ2-7; clone size: .; CDR3 DNA: TGCGCCAGCAGTCCCCCGACTAGCGGGAGCCCCTACGAGCAGTACTTC; CDR3 protein: CASSPPTSGSPYEQYF
D gene: TRBD1; V gene: TRBV30; J gene: TRBJ1-4; clone size: .; CDR3 DNA: TGTGCCTGGACTCGGACAGGCCTCTTTAATGAAAAACTGTTTTTT; CDR3 protein: CAWTRTGLFNEKLFF
D gene: TRBD2; V gene: TRBV5-1; J gene: TRBJ2-7; clone size: .; CDR3 DNA: TGCGCCAGCAGCTTGGAAGCTAGCGGCCCCTACGAGCAGTACTTC; CDR3 protein: CASSLEASGPYEQYF
D gene: .; V gene: TRBV15; J gene: TRBJ1-2; clone size: .; CDR3 DNA: TGTGCCACCAGCAGAGACTCCCTCTCCTATGGCTACACCTTC; CDR3 protein: CATSRDSLSYGYTF
D gene: .; V gene: TRBV30; J gene: TRBJ2-2; clone size: .; CDR3 DNA: TGTGCCTGGAGTGTACTTGGGGCTCCCACCGGGGAGCTGTTTTTT; CDR3 protein: CAWSVLGAPTGELFF
D gene: TRBD2; V gene: TRBV19; J gene: TRBJ2-7; clone size: few; CDR3 DNA: TGTGCCAGTAGTAAGGGGACTAGCGACTACGAGCAGTACTTC; CDR3 protein: CASSKGTSDYEQYF
D gene: .; V gene: TRBV29-1; J gene: TRBJ1-4; clone size: .; CDR3 DNA: TGCAGCGTCAGAGACAGTGGACATGAAAAACTGTTTTTT; CDR3 protein: CSVRDSGHEKLFF
D gene: .; V gene: TRBV3-1/TRBV3-2; J gene: TRBJ2-1; clone size: .; CDR3 DNA: TGTGCCAGCAGCTCTGGGGGCGGGAGAAGCTCCTACAATGAGCAGTTCTTC; CDR3 protein: CASSSGGGRSSYNEQFF
D gene: TRBD1; V gene: TRBV28; J gene: TRBJ2-2; clone size: .; CDR3 DNA: TGTGCCAGCAGCTTCCGGGACAGGGGGACCGGGGAGCTGTTTTTT; CDR3 protein: CASSFRDRGTGELFF
D gene: TRBD1; V gene: TRBV12-3/TRBV12-4; J gene: TRBJ1-1; clone size: .; CDR3 DNA: TGTGCCAGCAGTTTGGGACAGTACACTGAAGCTTTCTTT; CDR3 protein: CASSLGQYTEAFF
D gene: .; V gene: TRBV19; J gene: TRBJ1-1; clone size: .; CDR3 DNA: TGTGCCAGTAGTAGAGGGGACAAGAACACTGAAGCTTTCTTT; CDR3 protein: CASSRGDKNTEAFF
D gene: .; V gene: TRBV2; J gene: TRBJ1-3; clone size: once; CDR3 DNA: TGTGCCAGCAGCGGGGACCCGAGGGGGAGCACCATATATTTT; CDR3 protein: CASSGDPRGSTIYF
D gene: TRBD1; V gene: TRBV28; J gene: TRBJ2-7; clone size: .; CDR3 DNA: TGTGCCAGCAGTCCGCACCGGGACAGGGTCTACGAGCAGTACTTC; CDR3 protein: CASSPHRDRVYEQYF